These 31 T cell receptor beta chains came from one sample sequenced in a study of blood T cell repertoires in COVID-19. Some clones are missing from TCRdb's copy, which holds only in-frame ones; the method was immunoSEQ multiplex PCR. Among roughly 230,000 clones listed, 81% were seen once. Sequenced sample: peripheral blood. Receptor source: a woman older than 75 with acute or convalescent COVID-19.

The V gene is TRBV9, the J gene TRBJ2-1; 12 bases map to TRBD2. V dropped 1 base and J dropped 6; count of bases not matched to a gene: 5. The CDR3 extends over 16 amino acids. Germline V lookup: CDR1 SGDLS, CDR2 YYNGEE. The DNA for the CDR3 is TGTGCCAGCAGCGTATCGGGACTAGCGGGTCTCAATGAGCAGTTCTTC. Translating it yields CASSVSGLAGLNEQFF. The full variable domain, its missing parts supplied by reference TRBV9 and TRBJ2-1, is DSGVTQTPKHLITATGQRVTLRCSPRSGDLSVYWYQQSLDQGLQFLIQYYNGEERAKGNILERFSAQQFPDLHSELNLSSLELGDSALYFCASSVSGLAGLNEQFFGPGTRLTVL.

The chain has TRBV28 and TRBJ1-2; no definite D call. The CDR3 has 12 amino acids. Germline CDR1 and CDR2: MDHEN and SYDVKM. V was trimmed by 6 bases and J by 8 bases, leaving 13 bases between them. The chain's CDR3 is CASRTAGLGYTF. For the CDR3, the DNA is TGTGCCAGCAGGACTGCCGGGTTGGGCTACACCTTC.

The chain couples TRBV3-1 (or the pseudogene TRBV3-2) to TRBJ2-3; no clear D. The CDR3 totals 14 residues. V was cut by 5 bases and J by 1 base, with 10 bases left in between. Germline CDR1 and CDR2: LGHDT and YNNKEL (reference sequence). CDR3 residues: CASSWREGTDTQYF. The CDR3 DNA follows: TGTGCCAGCAGCTGGAGAGAGGGCACAGATACGCAGTATTTT.

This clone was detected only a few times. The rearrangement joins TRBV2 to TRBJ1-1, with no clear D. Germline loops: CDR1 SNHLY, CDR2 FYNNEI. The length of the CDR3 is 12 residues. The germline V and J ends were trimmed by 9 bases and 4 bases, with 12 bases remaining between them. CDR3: CASKPGGTEAFF. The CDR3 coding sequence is TGTGCCAGTAAACCAGGAGGCACTGAAGCTTTCTTT.

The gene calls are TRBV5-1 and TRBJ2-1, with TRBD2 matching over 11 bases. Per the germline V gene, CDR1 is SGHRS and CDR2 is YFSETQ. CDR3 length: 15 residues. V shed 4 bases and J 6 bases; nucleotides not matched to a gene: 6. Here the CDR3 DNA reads TGCGCCAGCAGCGCACCGGGACTAGCGGTCAATGAGCAGTTCTTC. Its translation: CASSAPGLAVNEQFF.

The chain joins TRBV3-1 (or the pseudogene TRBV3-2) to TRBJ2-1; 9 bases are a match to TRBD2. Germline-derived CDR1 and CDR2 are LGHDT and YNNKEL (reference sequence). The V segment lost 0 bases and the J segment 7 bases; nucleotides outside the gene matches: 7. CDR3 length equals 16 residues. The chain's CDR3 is CASSQDPASGMNEQFF. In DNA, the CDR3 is TGTGCCAGCAGCCAAGATCCGGCTAGCGGGATGAATGAGCAGTTCTTC.

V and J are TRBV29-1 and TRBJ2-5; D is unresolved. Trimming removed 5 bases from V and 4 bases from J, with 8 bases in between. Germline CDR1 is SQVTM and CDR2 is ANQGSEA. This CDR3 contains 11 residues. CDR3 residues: CSVLPSETQYF. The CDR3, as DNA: TGCAGCGTTCTACCGTCAGAGACCCAGTACTTC.

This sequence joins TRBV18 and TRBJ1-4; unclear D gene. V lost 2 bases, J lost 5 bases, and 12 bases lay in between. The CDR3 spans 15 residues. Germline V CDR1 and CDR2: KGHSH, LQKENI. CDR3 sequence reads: CASSPGREVNEKLFF. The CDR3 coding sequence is TGTGCCAGCTCACCAGGCCGGGAGGTAAATGAAAAACTGTTTTTT.

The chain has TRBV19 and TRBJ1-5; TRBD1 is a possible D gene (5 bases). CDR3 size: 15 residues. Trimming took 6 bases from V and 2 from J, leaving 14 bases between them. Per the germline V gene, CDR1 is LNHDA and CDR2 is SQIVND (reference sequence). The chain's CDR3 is CASSLGAGGNQPQHF. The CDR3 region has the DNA TGTGCCAGTAGCCTGGGAGCGGGGGGCAATCAGCCCCAGCATTTT.

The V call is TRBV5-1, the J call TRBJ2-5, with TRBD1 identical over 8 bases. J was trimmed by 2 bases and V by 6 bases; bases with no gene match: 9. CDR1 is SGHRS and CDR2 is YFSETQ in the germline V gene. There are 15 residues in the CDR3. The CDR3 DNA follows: TGCGCCAGCAAATCAGGGGGCGGATGGCAAGAGACCCAGTACTTC. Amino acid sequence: CASKSGGGWQETQYF.

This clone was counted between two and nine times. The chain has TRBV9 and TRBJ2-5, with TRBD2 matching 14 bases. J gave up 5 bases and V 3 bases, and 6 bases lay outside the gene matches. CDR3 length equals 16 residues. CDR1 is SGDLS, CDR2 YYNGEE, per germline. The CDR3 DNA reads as TGTGCCAGCAGCGCTCGGACTAGCGGGGGGCATGAGACCCAGTACTTC. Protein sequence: CASSARTSGGHETQYF.

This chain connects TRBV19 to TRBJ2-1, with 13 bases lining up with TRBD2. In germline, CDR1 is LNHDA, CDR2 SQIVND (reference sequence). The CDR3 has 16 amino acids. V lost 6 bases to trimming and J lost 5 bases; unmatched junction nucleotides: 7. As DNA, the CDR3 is TGTGCCAGTAGAGTACTAGCGGGAGGGCCACACAATGAGCAGTTCTTC. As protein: CASRVLAGGPHNEQFF.

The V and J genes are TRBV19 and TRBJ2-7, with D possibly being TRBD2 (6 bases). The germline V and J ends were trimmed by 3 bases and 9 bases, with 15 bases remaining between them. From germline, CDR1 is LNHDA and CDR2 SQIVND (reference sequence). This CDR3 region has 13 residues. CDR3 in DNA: TGTGCCAGTAGTATGATGGTCGGGGGAGGGCAGTACTTC. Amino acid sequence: CASSMMVGGGQYF.

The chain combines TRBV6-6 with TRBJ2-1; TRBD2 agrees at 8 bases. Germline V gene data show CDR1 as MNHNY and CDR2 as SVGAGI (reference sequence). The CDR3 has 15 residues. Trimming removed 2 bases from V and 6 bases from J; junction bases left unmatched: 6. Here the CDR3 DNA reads TGTGCCAGCAGTTACGAGCGGGAGTGGGGCAATGAGCAGTTCTTC. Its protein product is CASSYEREWGNEQFF.

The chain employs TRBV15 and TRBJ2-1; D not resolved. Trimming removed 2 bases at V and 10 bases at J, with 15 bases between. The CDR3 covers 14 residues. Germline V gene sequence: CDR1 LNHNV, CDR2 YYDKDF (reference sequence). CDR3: CATSRPLAPREQFF. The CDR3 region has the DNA TGTGCCACCAGCAGACCCTTGGCCCCTAGGGAGCAGTTCTTC.

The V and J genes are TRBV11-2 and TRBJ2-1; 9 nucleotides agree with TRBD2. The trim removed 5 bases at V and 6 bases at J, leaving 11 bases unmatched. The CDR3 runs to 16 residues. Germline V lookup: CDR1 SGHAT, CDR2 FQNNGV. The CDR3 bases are TGTGCCAGCAGCCCCCAGACTAGCGGTGGTCTCAATGAGCAGTTCTTC. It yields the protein CASSPQTSGGLNEQFF.

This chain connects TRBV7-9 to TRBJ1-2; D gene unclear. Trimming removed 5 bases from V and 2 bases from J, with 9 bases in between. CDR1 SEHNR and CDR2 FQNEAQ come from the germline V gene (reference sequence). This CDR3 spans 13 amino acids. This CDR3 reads CASSLTPNYGYTF. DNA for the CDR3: TGTGCCAGCAGCCTGACACCCAACTATGGCTACACCTTC.

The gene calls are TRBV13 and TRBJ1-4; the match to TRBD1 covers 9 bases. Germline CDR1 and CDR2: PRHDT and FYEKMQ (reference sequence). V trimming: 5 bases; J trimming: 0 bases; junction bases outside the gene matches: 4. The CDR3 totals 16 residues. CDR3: CASSKDRGATNEKLFF. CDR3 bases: TGTGCCAGCAGCAAAGACAGGGGGGCAACTAATGAAAAACTGTTTTTT.

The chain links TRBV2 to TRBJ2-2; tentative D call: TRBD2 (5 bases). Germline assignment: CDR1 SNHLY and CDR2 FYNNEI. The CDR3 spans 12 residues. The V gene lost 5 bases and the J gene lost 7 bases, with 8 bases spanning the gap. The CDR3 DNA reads TGTGCCAGCAGTTTGGCGGGCGGGGAGCTGTTTTTT. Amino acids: CASSLAGGELFF.

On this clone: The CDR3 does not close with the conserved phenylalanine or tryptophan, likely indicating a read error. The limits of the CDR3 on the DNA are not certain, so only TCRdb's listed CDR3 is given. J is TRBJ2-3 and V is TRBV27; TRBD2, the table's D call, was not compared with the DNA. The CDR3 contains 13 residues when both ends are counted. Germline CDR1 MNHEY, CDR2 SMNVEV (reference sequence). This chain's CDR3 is CASSLMGGYELII.

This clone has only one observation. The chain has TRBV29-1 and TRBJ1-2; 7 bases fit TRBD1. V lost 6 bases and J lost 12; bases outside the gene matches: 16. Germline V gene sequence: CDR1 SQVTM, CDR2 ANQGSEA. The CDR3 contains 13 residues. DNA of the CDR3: TGCAGCGTCCAACTCCTGACAGGGAGTCAAAACACCTTC. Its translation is CSVQLLTGSQNTF.

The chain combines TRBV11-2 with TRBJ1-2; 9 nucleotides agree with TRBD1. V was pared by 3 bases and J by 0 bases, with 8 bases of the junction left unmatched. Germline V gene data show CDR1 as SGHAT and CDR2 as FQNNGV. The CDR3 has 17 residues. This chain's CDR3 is CASSLHRDRETNYGYTF. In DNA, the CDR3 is TGTGCCAGCAGCTTGCACCGGGACAGGGAGACTAACTATGGCTACACCTTC.

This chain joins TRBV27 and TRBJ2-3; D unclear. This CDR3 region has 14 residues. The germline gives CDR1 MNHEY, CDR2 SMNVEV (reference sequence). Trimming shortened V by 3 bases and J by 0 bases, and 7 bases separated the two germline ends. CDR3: CASSFMASTDTQYF. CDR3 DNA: TGTGCCAGCAGTTTCATGGCTAGCACAGATACGCAGTATTTT.

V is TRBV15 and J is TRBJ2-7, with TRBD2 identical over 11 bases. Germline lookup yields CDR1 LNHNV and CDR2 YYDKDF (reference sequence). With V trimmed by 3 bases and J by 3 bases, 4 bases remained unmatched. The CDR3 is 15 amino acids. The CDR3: CATSRGTSGDYEQYF. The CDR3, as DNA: TGTGCCACCAGCAGGGGGACTAGCGGAGACTACGAGCAGTACTTC.

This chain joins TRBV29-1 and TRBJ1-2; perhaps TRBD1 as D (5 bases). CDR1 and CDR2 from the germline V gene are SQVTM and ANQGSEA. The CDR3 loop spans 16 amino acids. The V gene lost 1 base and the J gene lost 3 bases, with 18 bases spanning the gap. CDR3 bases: TGCAGCGTTGAAGGGGGGGAAAAGCCAACGGACTATGGCTACACCTTC. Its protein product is CSVEGGEKPTDYGYTF.

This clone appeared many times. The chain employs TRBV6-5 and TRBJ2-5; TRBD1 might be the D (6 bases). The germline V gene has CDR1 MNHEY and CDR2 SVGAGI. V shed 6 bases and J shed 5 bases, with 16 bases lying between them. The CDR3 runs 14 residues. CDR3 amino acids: CASSLGQFGETQYF. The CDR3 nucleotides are TGTGCCAGCAGCCTCGGACAGTTCGGGGAGACCCAGTACTTC.

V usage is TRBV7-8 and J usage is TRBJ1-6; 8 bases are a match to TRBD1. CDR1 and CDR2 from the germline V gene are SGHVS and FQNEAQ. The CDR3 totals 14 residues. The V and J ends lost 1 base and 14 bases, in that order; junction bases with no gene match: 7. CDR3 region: CASSLGTGSPSLHF. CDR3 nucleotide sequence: TGTGCCAGCAGCTTAGGGACAGGGTCTCCTTCCCTCCACTTT.

The CDR3 DNA sequence: TGTGCCAGCAGCCCTTGGACAGGAAATAATGAAAAACTGTTTTTT. Amino acid sequence: CASSPWTGNNEKLFF. The chain joins TRBV7-8 to TRBJ1-4; 7 bases fit TRBD1. The V gene's germline CDR1 is SGHVS and CDR2 FQNEAQ. The CDR3 loop spans 15 amino acids. The V and J ends lost 5 bases and 4 bases, in that order; junction bases with no gene match: 7.

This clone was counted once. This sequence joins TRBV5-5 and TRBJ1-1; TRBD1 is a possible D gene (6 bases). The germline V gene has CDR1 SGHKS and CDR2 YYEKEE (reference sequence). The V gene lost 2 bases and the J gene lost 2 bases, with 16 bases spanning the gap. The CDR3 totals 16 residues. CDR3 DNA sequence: TGTGCCAGCAGCTTCGCCGCGGGGGCTGTTAACACTGAAGCTTTCTTT. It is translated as CASSFAAGAVNTEAFF.

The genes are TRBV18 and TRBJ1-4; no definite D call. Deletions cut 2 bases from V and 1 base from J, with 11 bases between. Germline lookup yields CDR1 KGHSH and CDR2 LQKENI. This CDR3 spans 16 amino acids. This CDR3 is CASSPFPSGTNEKLFF. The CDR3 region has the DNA TGTGCCAGCTCACCATTTCCCTCAGGAACTAATGAAAAACTGTTTTTT.

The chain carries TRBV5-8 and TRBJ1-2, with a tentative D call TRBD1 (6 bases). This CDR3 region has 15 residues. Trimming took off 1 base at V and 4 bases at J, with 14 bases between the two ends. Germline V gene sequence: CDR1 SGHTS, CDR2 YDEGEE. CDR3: CASSLRGGGSYGYTF. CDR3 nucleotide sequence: TGTGCCAGCAGCTTGAGGGGGGGCGGTAGCTATGGCTACACCTTC.